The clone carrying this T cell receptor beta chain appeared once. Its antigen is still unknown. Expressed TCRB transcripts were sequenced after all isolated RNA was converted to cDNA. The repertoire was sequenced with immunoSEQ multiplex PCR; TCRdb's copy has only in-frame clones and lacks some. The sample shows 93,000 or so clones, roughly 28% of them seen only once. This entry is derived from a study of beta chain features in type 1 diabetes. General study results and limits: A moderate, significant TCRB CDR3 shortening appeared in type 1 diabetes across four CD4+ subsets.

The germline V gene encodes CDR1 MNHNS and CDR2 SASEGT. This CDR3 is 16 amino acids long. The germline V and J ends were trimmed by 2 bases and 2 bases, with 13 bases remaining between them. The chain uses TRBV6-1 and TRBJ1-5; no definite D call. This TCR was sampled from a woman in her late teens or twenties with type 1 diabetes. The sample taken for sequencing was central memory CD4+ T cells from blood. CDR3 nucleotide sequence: TGTGCCAGCAGTGAAAAAAGGGTCGGGGGCAATCAGCCCCAGCATTTT. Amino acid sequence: CASSEKRVGGNQPQHF.